The present entry profiles one T cell receptor beta chain with its context. Its matching antigen is unknown. The record originates from a study of shared clonotypes between healthy human individuals. The assay ran at deep level. Data came from immunoSEQ multiplex PCR; TCRdb stores just in-frame clones and leaves some out. The sample yields a few million clones, over 85% seen once. From germline, CDR1 is SNHLY and CDR2 FYNNEI. The CDR3 sequence is 13 residues long. The V and J ends lost 7 bases and 3 bases respectively, with 10 bases between them. Study observations and caveats: The study found lower generation probabilities in non-shared clonotypes than in those shared by all four donors.

This receptor was identified in a man between 18 and 35 years old in good health. Some clones in this sample may be carry-over from other donors' samples. Sample: naive CD4+ T cells from PBMCs. This sample's subset: CD45RA+ positively selected. The chain employs TRBV2 and TRBJ1-5, with a possible D match to TRBD1 (6 bases). Written as DNA, the CDR3 is TGTGCCAGCACTCGACAGGCCAATCAGCCCCAGCATTTT. Its translation: CASTRQANQPQHF.